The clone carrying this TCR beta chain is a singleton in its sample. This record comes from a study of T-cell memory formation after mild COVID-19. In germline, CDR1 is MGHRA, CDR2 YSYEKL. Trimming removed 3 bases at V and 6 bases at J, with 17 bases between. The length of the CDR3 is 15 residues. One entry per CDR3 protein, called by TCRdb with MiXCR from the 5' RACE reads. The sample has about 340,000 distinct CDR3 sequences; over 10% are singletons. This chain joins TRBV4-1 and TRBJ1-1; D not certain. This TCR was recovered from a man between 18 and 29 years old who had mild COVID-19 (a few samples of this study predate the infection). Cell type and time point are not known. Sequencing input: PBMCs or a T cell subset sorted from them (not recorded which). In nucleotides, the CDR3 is TGCGCCAGCAGCCATCCCTCTGGCCGGAATTCTGAAGCTTTCTTT. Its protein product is CASSHPSGRNSEAFF.